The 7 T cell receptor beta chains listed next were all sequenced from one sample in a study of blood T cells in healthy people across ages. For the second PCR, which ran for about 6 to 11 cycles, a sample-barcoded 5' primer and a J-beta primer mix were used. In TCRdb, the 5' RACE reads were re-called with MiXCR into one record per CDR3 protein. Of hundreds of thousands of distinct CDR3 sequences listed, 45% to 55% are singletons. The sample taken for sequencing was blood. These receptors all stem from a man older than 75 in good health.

The CDR3 coding sequence is TGTGCCAGCAGGGACAGGGGGCCTAATCGATCCTACAATGAGCAGTTCTTC. It translates to CASRDRGPNRSYNEQFF. The chain recombines TRBV21-1 with TRBJ2-1; the listed D gene, TRBD1, was not tested against the DNA. TRBV21-1 is a known pseudogene. The length of the CDR3 is 17 residues.

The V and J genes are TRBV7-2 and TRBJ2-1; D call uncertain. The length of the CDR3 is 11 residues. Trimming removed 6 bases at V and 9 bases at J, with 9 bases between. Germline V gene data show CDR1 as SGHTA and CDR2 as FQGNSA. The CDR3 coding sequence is TGTGCCAGCAGTCCGACGGTTGAGCAGTTCTTC. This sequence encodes CASSPTVEQFF.

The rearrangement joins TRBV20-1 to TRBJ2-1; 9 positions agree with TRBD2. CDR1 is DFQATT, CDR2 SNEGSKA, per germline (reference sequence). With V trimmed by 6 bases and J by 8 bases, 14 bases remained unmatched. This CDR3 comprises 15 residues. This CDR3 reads CSANPGTSPHYEQFF. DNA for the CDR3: TGCAGTGCCAACCCTGGGACTAGCCCCCATTATGAGCAGTTCTTC.

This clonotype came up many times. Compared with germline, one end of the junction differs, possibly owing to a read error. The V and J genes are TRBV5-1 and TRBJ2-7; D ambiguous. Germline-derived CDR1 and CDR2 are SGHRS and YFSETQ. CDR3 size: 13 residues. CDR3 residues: CASSLPGIYEQYF. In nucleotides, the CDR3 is TGTGCCAGCAGCTTGCCAGGTATTTACGAGCAGTACTTC.

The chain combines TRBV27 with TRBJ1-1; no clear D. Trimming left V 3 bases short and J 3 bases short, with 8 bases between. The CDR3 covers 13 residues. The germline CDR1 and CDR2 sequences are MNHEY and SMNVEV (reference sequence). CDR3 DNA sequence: TGTGCCAGCAGTTTCTTTGGTTACACTGAAGCTTTCTTT. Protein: CASSFFGYTEAFF.

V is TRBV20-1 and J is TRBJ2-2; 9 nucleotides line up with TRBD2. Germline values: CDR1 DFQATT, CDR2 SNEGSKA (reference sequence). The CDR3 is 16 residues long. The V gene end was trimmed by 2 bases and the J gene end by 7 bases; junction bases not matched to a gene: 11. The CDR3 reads CSARPSSGVWLGELFF. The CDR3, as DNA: TGCAGTGCTAGACCCTCTAGCGGGGTGTGGCTCGGGGAGCTGTTTTTT.

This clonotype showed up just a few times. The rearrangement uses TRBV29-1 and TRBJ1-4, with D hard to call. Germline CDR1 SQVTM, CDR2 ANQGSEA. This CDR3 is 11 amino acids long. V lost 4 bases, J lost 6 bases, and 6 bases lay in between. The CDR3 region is CSVGGDEKLFF. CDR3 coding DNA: TGCAGCGTTGGTGGTGATGAAAAACTGTTTTTT.